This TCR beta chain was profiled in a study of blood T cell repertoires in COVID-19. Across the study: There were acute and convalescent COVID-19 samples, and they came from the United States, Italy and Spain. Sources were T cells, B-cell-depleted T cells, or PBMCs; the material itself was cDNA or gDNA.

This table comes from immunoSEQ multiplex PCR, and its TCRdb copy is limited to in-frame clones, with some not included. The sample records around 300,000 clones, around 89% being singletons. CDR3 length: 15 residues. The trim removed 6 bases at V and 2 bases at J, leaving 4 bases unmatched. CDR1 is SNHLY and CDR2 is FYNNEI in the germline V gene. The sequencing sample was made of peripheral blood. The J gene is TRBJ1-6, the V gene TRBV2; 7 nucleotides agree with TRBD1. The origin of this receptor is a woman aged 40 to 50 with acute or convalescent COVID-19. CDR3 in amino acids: CASRNRGTYNSPLHF. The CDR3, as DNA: TGTGCCAGCAGAAACAGGGGAACCTATAATTCACCCCTCCACTTT.